Below, 8 T cell receptor beta chains from the same sample are listed, as sequenced in a study of blood T cell repertoires in COVID-19. Profiled with immunoSEQ multiplex PCR; TCRdb holds only in-frame clones, not every one. Altogether around 86,000 clones are present, about nine tenths being singletons, with the ten largest covering approximately 4.4%. The source material was peripheral blood. Source of these receptors: a woman over 75 with acute or convalescent COVID-19.

The chain carries TRBV7-3 and TRBJ2-7; 9 bases are shared with TRBD1. Per germline, CDR1 SGHTA and CDR2 FQGTGA. Trimming cost V 5 bases and J 4 bases; bases outside gene matches: 3. The CDR3 runs to 13 residues. This chain's CDR3 is CASSPGQGYEQYF. In DNA, the CDR3 is TGTGCCAGCAGCCCAGGACAGGGGTACGAGCAGTACTTC.

The chain is built from TRBV6-5 and TRBJ1-5; tentatively, D is TRBD1 (5 bases). V lost 6 bases to trimming and J lost 4 bases, with 16 bases between them. The CDR3 length is 15 residues. The germline V gene has CDR1 MNHEY and CDR2 SVGAGI. The CDR3 DNA reads as TGTGCCAGCAGCCTTGACAGAAACTTAAATCAGCCCCAGCATTTT. This sequence encodes CASSLDRNLNQPQHF.

The chain couples TRBV19 to TRBJ1-1; possibly TRBD1 for D (6 bases). Germline CDR1 is LNHDA and CDR2 is SQIVND (reference sequence). The CDR3 sequence is 13 residues long. Trimming pared 7 bases from V and 8 bases from J, leaving 17 bases between. The DNA for the CDR3 is TGTGCCAGTATATCAAATACTGGGACAGAAGCTTTCTTT. It translates to CASISNTGTEAFF.

This chain uses TRBV7-9 with TRBJ2-1; 10 bases match TRBD1. The CDR3 consists of 20 residues. V gave up 5 bases and J gave up 0 bases; unmatched junction bases: 16. Looked up from germline, CDR1 is SEHNR and CDR2 is FQNEAQ (reference sequence). The CDR3: CASSIRQGAVSWSSYNEQFF. DNA for the CDR3: TGTGCCAGCAGCATCAGACAGGGGGCGGTGTCTTGGAGCTCCTACAATGAGCAGTTCTTC.

The CDR3 nucleotides read TGTGCCAGCAGCCAAGTTAGCCAAGGCTACACCTTC. This encodes CASSQVSQGYTF. This rearrangement joins TRBV3-1 (or the pseudogene TRBV3-2) to TRBJ1-2; D not certain. Germline assignment: CDR1 LGHDT and CDR2 YNNKEL (reference sequence). Trimming took off 1 base at V and 8 bases at J, with 8 bases between the two ends. The CDR3 is made up of 12 amino acids.

The chain is built from TRBV3-1 (or the pseudogene TRBV3-2) and TRBJ2-3; tentative D call: TRBD2 (7 bases). This CDR3 has 14 residues. Between the trimmed V and J ends, which lost 0 bases and 6 bases, there was a span of 10 bases. CDR1 and CDR2 (germline): LGHDT, YNNKEL (reference sequence). The CDR3 protein is CASSQDGGRDTQYF. The CDR3 nucleotides read TGTGCCAGCAGCCAAGACGGGGGGCGGGATACGCAGTATTTT.

This chain joins TRBV5-5 and TRBJ2-7; no clear D. This CDR3 has 14 residues. The ends were cut back, 0 bases at V and 5 bases at J, with 12 bases in the middle. Germline V gives CDR1 SGHKS, CDR2 YYEKEE (reference sequence). The CDR3 bases are TGTGCCAGCAGCTTGGGCCCACCAGCGAACGAGCAGTACTTC. Amino acid sequence: CASSLGPPANEQYF.

The V call is TRBV2, the J call TRBJ1-2, with D maybe TRBD1 (6 bases). The CDR3 runs to 13 residues. Per the germline V gene, CDR1 is SNHLY and CDR2 is FYNNEI. Trimming pared 6 bases from V and 6 bases from J, leaving 14 bases between. Here the CDR3 reads CASRTRTAHGYTF. The CDR3 DNA is TGTGCCAGCAGGACCCGGACAGCCCATGGCTACACCTTC.